This TCR beta chain stems from a study of T cell responses to AZD1222 COVID-19 vaccine. Study-wide results and caveats: A rise in Spike-specific TCR breadth and depth followed two AZD1222 doses. Females outnumbered males among donors, who were mostly white British; clonal diversity was possibly underestimated. Mapped onto spike, vaccine-associated CD4 TCRs spanned it and were dominant at 160-218 and 743-854.

CDR3 length: 15 amino acids. CDR1 and CDR2 from the germline V gene are SNHLY and FYNNEI. The junction had 8 bases not matched to a gene; V was cut back by 6 bases and J by 6 bases. Notes on this clone: Its target is not known.

The protocol was immunoSEQ multiplex PCR, while the TCRdb copy is restricted to in-frame clones and leaves out a portion. The sample records around 110,000 clones, 88% being singletons. This TCR was sampled from an adult in good health. The chain joins TRBV2 to TRBJ1-6, with TRBD1 matching over 7 bases. This material consisted of peripheral blood, taken on day 0 of AZD1222 vaccination. CDR3 coding DNA: TGTGCCAGCAGGCACGGACAGGTTTCTAATTCACCCCTCCACTTT. Its translation is CASRHGQVSNSPLHF.